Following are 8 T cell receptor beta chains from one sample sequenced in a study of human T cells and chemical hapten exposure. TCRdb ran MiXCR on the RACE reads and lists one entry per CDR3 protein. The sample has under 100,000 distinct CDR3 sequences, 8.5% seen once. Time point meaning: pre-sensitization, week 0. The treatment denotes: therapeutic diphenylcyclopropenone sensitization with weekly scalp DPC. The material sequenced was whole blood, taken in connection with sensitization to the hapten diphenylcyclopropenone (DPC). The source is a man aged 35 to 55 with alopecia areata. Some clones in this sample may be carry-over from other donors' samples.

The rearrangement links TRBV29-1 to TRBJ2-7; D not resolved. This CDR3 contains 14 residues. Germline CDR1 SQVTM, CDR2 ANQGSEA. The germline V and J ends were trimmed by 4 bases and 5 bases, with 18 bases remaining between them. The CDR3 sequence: CSVVLDGLPHEQYV. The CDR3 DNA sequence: TGCAGCGTTGTATTGGACGGCCTGCCTCACGAGCAGTACGTC.

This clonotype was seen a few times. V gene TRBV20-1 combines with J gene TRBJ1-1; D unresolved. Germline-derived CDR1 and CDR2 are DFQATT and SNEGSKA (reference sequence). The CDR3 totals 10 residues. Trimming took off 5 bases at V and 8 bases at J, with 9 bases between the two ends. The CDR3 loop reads CSAPRDEAFF. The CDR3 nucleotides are TGCAGTGCTCCACGAGACGAAGCTTTCTTT.

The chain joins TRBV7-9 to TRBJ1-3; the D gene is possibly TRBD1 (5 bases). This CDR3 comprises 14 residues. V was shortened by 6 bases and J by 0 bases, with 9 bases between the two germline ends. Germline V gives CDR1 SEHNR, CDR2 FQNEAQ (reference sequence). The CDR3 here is CASRRGSSGNTIYF. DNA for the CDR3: TGTGCCAGCAGACGGGGCAGCTCTGGAAACACCATATATTTT. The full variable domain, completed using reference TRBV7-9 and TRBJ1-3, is DTGVSQNPRHKITKRGQNVTFRCDPISEHNRLYWYRQTLGQGPEFLTYFQNEAQLEKSRLLSDRFSAERPKGSFSTLEIQRTEQGDSAMYLCASRRGSSGNTIYFGEGSWLTVV.

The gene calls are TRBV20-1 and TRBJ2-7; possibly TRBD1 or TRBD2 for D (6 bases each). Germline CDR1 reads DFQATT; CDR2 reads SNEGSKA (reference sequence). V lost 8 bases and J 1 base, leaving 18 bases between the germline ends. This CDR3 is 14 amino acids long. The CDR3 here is CSTPGAILSYEQYF. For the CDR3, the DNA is TGCAGTACGCCGGGGGCGATTTTGTCCTACGAGCAGTACTTC.

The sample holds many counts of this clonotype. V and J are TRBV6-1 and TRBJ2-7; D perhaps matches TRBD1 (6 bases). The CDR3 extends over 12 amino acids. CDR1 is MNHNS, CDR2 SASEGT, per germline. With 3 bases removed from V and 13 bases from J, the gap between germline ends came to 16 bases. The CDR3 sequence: CASSELRGQLYV. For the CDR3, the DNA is TGTGCCAGCAGTGAGCTTCGTGGACAGCTTTACGTC.

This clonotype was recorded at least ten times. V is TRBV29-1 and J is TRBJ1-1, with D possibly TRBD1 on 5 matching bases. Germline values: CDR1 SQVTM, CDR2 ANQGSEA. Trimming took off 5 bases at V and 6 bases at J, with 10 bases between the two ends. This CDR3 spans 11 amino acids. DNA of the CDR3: TGCAGCGTTTTCGACAGCCCTGAAGCTTTCTTT. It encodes CSVFDSPEAFF.

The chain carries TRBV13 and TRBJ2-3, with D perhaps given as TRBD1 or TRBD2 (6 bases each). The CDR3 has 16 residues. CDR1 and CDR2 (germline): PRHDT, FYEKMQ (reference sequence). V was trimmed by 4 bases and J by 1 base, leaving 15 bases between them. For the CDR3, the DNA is TGTGCCAGCAGCTCCCGGAGGGGGGATGGCACAGATACGCAGTATTTT. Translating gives CASSSRRGDGTDTQYF.

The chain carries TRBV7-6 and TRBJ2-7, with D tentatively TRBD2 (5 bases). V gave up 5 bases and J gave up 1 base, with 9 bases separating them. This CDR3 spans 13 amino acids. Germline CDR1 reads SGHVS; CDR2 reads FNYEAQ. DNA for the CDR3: TGTGCCAGCAGCCAGGACTGGTCCTACGAGCAGTACTTC. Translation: CASSQDWSYEQYF. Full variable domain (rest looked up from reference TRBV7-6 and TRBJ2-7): GAGVSQSPRYKVTKRGQDVALRCDPISGHVSLYWYRQALGQGPEFLTYFNYEAQQDKSGLPNDRFSAERPEGSISTLTIQRTEQRDSAMYRCASSQDWSYEQYFGPGTRLTVT.